The next 26 T cell receptor beta chains were all read from a single sample in a study of regulatory T cells in long-lasting Graves disease. Specified time point: newly diagnosed GD, antithyroid drugs for less than 3 months. The authors made the TCR library using RNA they extracted from PBMCs. According to the study, TCR beta libraries were built with iRepertoire HTBI primers and CDR3-region Arm-PCR. Using its own MiXCR run on the multiplex PCR reads, TCRdb lists one record per CDR3 protein. Seen here are under 450,000 distinct CDR3 sequences, about 17% observed once, and the top ten hold 20% to 25%. The sample was also reused in another study, on T cells in Graves' hyperthyroidism and ophthalmopathy.

The material sequenced was peripheral blood mononuclear cells (PBMCs), taken at new diagnosis, from a patient treated with antithyroid drugs. The receptors were gathered from a woman aged 18-35 years with Graves disease.

This clonotype was seen a handful of times. V gene TRBV24-1 combines with J gene TRBJ1-4; no reliable D call. This CDR3 comprises 12 residues. Germline CDR1 and CDR2: KGHDR and SFDVKD. With 4 bases removed from V and 10 bases from J, the gap between germline ends came to 9 bases. Written as DNA, the CDR3 is TGTGCCACCAGTGACCCCCTCGGAAAACTGTTTTTT. This encodes CATSDPLGKLFF.

V gene TRBV30 combines with J gene TRBJ1-1; perhaps TRBD1 as D (5 bases). In germline, CDR1 is GTSNPN, CDR2 SVGIG (reference sequence). The CDR3 covers 11 residues. V was trimmed by 2 bases and J by 11 bases, leaving 12 bases between them. The DNA of the CDR3 is TGTGCCTGGAGTACGGGGGGAGGGGCTTTCTTT. Translation: CAWSTGGGAFF.

Ten or more counts support this clonotype. The chain links TRBV20-1 to TRBJ2-5; 14 bases match TRBD2. Germline-derived CDR1 and CDR2 are DFQATT and SNEGSKA (reference sequence). V dropped 5 bases and J dropped 4; count of bases not matched to a gene: 3. This CDR3 is 14 amino acids long. CDR3 bases: TGCAGTGCTTCCGGGACTAGCGGGAGAGAGACCCAGTACTTC. Residues: CSASGTSGRETQYF.

This chain uses TRBV2 with TRBJ1-5, with D unclear. The CDR3 extends over 13 amino acids. Trimming shortened V by 8 bases and J by 3 bases, and 11 bases separated the two germline ends. Per the germline V gene, CDR1 is SNHLY and CDR2 is FYNNEI. The CDR3 bases are TGTGCCAGCGGGCCAGCTACCAATCAGCCCCAGCATTTT. Residues: CASGPATNQPQHF.

The rearrangement uses TRBV19 and TRBJ2-1; 11 bases are a match to TRBD2. Trimming removed 5 bases from V and 8 bases from J; junction bases left unmatched: 11. CDR1 is LNHDA and CDR2 is SQIVND in the germline V gene (reference sequence). The CDR3 covers 16 residues. CDR3 in DNA: TGTGCCAGTAGTCTGCAGCGACTAGCGGGGACAGATGAGCAGTTCTTC. It codes for CASSLQRLAGTDEQFF. Full variable domain (missing parts from reference TRBV19 and TRBJ2-1): DGGITQSPKYLFRKEGQNVTLSCEQNLNHDAMYWYRQDPGQGLRLIYYSQIVNDFQKGDIAEGYSVSREKKESFPLTVTSAQKNPTAFYLCASSLQRLAGTDEQFFGPGTRLTVL.

This chain uses TRBV7-9 with TRBJ1-1; 9 bases align to TRBD1. Germline CDR1 reads SEHNR; CDR2 reads FQNEAQ (reference sequence). V trimming: 5 bases; J trimming: 8 bases; junction bases outside the gene matches: 12. CDR3 length: 15 amino acids. The CDR3 DNA follows: TGTGCCAGCAGCCCCCGACAGGGGGGGACAATAGAAGCTTTCTTT. Translated, it gives CASSPRQGGTIEAFF.

This clonotype came up many times. The gene calls are TRBV3-1 and TRBJ2-1; no clear D gene. V shed 1 base and J shed 10 bases, with 8 bases lying between them. Germline V gene lookup returns CDR1 LGHDT and CDR2 YNNKEL (reference sequence). The CDR3 has 12 amino acids. CDR3 amino acids: CASSQVRQEQFF. CDR3 nucleotide sequence: TGTGCCAGCAGCCAAGTCAGGCAGGAGCAGTTCTTC.

The rearrangement uses TRBV10-3 and TRBJ2-3, with 14 nucleotides matching TRBD2. The CDR3 is made up of 16 amino acids. The V segment lost 4 bases and the J segment 6 bases; nucleotides outside the gene matches: 6. The germline V gene has CDR1 ENHRY and CDR2 SYGVKD. The CDR3 coding sequence is TGTGCCATCAGTGTCGGGACTAGCGGGGGCGCGGATACGCAGTATTTT. Amino acids: CAISVGTSGGADTQYF.

The chain recombines TRBV10-3 with TRBJ1-1; D not resolved. Germline V gives CDR1 ENHRY, CDR2 SYGVKD. There are 14 residues in the CDR3. The ends were cut back, 3 bases at V and 1 base at J, with 9 bases in the middle. The CDR3 DNA follows: TGTGCCATCAGTGAAAACATTCGGAACACTGAAGCTTTCTTT. Amino acids: CAISENIRNTEAFF.

This clonotype was observed a handful of times. This sequence joins TRBV7-8 and TRBJ2-2; possibly TRBD1 or TRBD2 for D (5 bases each). Germline CDR1 and CDR2: SGHVS and FQNEAQ. CDR3 length: 14 residues. This CDR3 reads CVGRVRLDTGELFF. As DNA, the CDR3 is TGTGTGGGACGAGTGCGCCTTGACACCGGGGAGCTGTTTTTT.

This clonotype was seen at least ten times. Compared with germline, one end of the junction differs, possibly owing to a read error. This sequence joins TRBV3-1 and TRBJ2-1, with 13 bases identical to TRBD2. CDR1 is LGHDT, CDR2 YNNKEL, per germline (reference sequence). CDR3 length: 13 amino acids. Here the CDR3 DNA reads TGTGCCAGCAGCCAAGCCGCGACTAGCGGGAGGATCTTC. Its translation: CASSQAATSGRIF.

This clonotype occurred a few times. Because the CDR3 is missing its conserved closing phenylalanine or tryptophan, this is likely a read error. The limits of the CDR3 on the DNA are not certain, so only TCRdb's listed CDR3 is given. The V gene is TRBV6-1, the J gene TRBJ2-7; TRBD2 reflects the table's D call only, with no check against the DNA. CDR1 and CDR2 (germline): MNHNS, SASEGT. The CDR3 has 8 amino acids, counting both end residues. CDR3 protein: CASSERAS.

In its sample, this clonotype was seen many times. The chain carries TRBV20-1 and TRBJ2-1; 8 nucleotides agree with TRBD1. Germline V gene lookup returns CDR1 DFQATT and CDR2 SNEGSKA (reference sequence). The V gene end was trimmed by 4 bases and the J gene end by 3 bases; junction bases not matched to a gene: 8. The length of the CDR3 is 15 residues. The CDR3 is CSAMAEDRDYNEQFF. The CDR3 DNA follows: TGCAGTGCTATGGCGGAGGACAGGGACTACAATGAGCAGTTCTTC.

In its sample, this clonotype was seen many times. The gene calls are TRBV5-1 and TRBJ2-7; a weak D match, TRBD1 (6 bases). V was trimmed by 0 bases and J by 4 bases, leaving 11 bases between them. The CDR3 has 14 residues. Germline CDR1 reads SGHRS; CDR2 reads YFSETQ. The DNA of the CDR3 is TGCGCCAGCAGCTTGGACAGGGCTACTTACGAGCAGTACTTC. This encodes CASSLDRATYEQYF.

The chain has TRBV6-1 and TRBJ2-1; D not resolved. The V end was cut by 8 bases, the J end by 7 bases, with 6 bases between. The germline V gene has CDR1 MNHNS and CDR2 SASEGT. The CDR3 has 10 amino acids. CDR3 DNA sequence: TGTGCCAGCGGGTCGAATGAGCAGTTCTTC. It yields the protein CASGSNEQFF.

V and J are TRBV5-1 and TRBJ1-6, with D possibly TRBD1 on 6 matching bases. The CDR3 is made up of 16 amino acids. The V gene's germline CDR1 is SGHRS and CDR2 YFSETQ. The germline V and J ends were trimmed by 4 bases and 0 bases, with 11 bases remaining between them. CDR3 protein: CASSATGSSYNSPLHF. The CDR3 bases are TGCGCCAGCAGCGCAACAGGGAGCTCCTATAATTCACCCCTCCACTTT.

The table lists this clonotype with a few counts. The V and J genes are TRBV19 and TRBJ1-2; the D gene is possibly TRBD1 (6 bases). Germline CDR1 is LNHDA and CDR2 is SQIVND (reference sequence). Trimming stripped 3 bases from V and 3 bases from J, with 11 bases between. The CDR3 length is 14 residues. In nucleotides, the CDR3 is TGTGCCAGTAGTATGTACAGGGAGGACTATGGCTACACCTTC. Its translation: CASSMYREDYGYTF.

The chain joins TRBV7-9 to TRBJ2-7, with 9 bases identical to TRBD1. The CDR3 loop spans 15 amino acids. V lost 2 bases and J lost 6; bases outside the gene matches: 8. Germline CDR1 SEHNR, CDR2 FQNEAQ (reference sequence). CDR3 bases: TGTGCCAGCAGCTTAATGGGGACAGGGAGCTTCGAGCAGTACTTC. It translates to CASSLMGTGSFEQYF.

V usage is TRBV20-1 and J usage is TRBJ2-1, with 9 bases that match TRBD2. Germline values: CDR1 DFQATT, CDR2 SNEGSKA (reference sequence). J was trimmed by 8 bases and V by 0 bases; bases with no gene match: 11. CDR3 length equals 16 residues. Written as DNA, the CDR3 is TGCAGTGCTAGAGATCCGGGATTAGCGGGAGTGGATGAGCAGTTCTTC. Protein sequence: CSARDPGLAGVDEQFF.

This clonotype was seen a handful of times. The V gene is TRBV28, the J gene TRBJ1-2; 7 nucleotides agree with TRBD1. CDR1 is MDHEN and CDR2 is SYDVKM in the germline V gene. V was clipped by 1 base and J by 2 bases; unmatched bases: 4. The CDR3 runs to 15 residues. The CDR3 here is CASSLLDRANYGYTF. CDR3 coding DNA: TGTGCCAGCAGTTTATTAGACAGGGCGAACTATGGCTACACCTTC.

The chain has TRBV6-1 and TRBJ2-7, with 7 nucleotides matching TRBD2. The V segment lost 5 bases and the J segment 3 bases; nucleotides outside the gene matches: 4. The germline CDR1 and CDR2 sequences are MNHNS and SASEGT. This CDR3 has 13 amino acids. The CDR3 sequence: CASSTRDYYEQYF. The CDR3 DNA sequence: TGTGCCAGCAGTACCCGGGACTACTACGAGCAGTACTTC.

Regarding this clonotype: This may be a read error: a much more frequent sequence differs by one nucleotide. The chain joins TRBV28 to TRBJ2-7; TRBD1 might be the D (6 bases). Trimming removed 8 bases from V and 6 bases from J, with 14 bases in between. Germline V gene data show CDR1 as MDHEN and CDR2 as SYDVKM. The CDR3 extends over 12 amino acids. The CDR3 reads CASAKLGGEQYF. In DNA, the CDR3 is TGTGCCAGCGCTAAGCTAGGGGGCGAGCAGTACTTC.

The rearrangement uses TRBV4-1 and TRBJ2-7; tentatively, D is TRBD1 (5 bases). Germline V gene lookup returns CDR1 MGHRA and CDR2 YSYEKL. The length of the CDR3 is 14 residues. V dropped 1 base and J dropped 0 bases, with 7 bases sitting between them. The CDR3 DNA sequence: TGCGCCAGCAGCCAAGCGACAGTCTCCTACGAGCAGTACTTC. Translating gives CASSQATVSYEQYF.

The rearrangement links TRBV11-2 to TRBJ2-7; TRBD1 matches 7 bases. CDR3 length: 16 residues. Germline loops: CDR1 SGHAT, CDR2 FQNNGV. The V gene end was trimmed by 6 bases and the J gene end by 0 bases; junction bases not matched to a gene: 11. In DNA form, the CDR3 reads TGTGCCAGCAGATCCACCGGGACAGCGAGCTCCTACGAGCAGTACTTC. It yields the protein CASRSTGTASSYEQYF.

This clonotype was seen ten or more times. J is TRBJ1-5 and V is TRBV3-1, with D unclear. The germline V and J ends were trimmed by 0 bases and 0 bases, with 15 bases remaining between them. This CDR3 contains 18 residues. Germline lookup yields CDR1 LGHDT and CDR2 YNNKEL (reference sequence). CDR3 in DNA: TGTGCCAGCAGCCAAGAAGGTAAGGGTCGGTATAGCAATCAGCCCCAGCATTTT. Its translation is CASSQEGKGRYSNQPQHF.

This clonotype was detected many times. This chain joins TRBV28 and TRBJ2-7; D is tentatively TRBD1 or TRBD2 (6 bases each). The CDR3 contains 15 residues. Per the germline V gene, CDR1 is MDHEN and CDR2 is SYDVKM. V gave up 7 bases and J gave up 3 bases, with 19 bases separating them. The CDR3 region is CASNLGRDTVYEQYF. The DNA of the CDR3 is TGTGCCAGCAACCTGGGGCGGGACACTGTCTACGAGCAGTACTTC.